This T cell receptor beta chain was identified during a study of cytomegalovirus exposure and HLA in healthy donors. Overall study context: For the 300 to 450 genotyped donors, 80% to 90% fell within the Caucasian-associated ancestry cluster.

PCR involved 60 Vbeta and 13 Jbeta primers. The assay was immunoSEQ multiplex PCR, and TCRdb's table has in-frame clones only and misses some. The data show some 120,000 clones, 82% seen once. Healthy bone marrow donors made up the donors. The germline gives CDR1 SGHVS, CDR2 FNYEAQ. Trimming removed 2 bases from V and 6 bases from J, with 17 bases in between. The CDR3 consists of 15 residues. This clone was detected only a few times. This rearrangement joins TRBV7-6 to TRBJ2-7, with D perhaps matching TRBD1 (6 bases). This TCR came from a woman under 30 in good health and CMV-seronegative. The material sequenced was PBMCs. CDR3: CASSLMGAQEGEQYF. DNA for the CDR3: TGTGCCAGCAGCTTAATGGGGGCGCAGGAAGGCGAGCAGTACTTC.